This TCR beta chain was found in a study of blood T cell repertoires in COVID-19. Study overall: The samples span acute and convalescent COVID-19 from the United States, Italy and Spain. PBMCs, B-cell-depleted T cells, or T cells were the source of the cDNA or gDNA that made up the material.

The authors' processing: Estimates of nucleated cell counts were drawn from the amplification of reference gene primers. The table came from immunoSEQ multiplex PCR; TCRdb's copy has only in-frame clones and leaves some out. V, J and clone size are taken as reported in that table, and D and trimming were inferred from the DNA itself. The sample contains around 370,000 clones, 90% of which appear only once. Trimming removed 8 bases from V and 0 bases from J; junction bases left unmatched: 3. Germline assignment: CDR1 MNHEY and CDR2 SVGAGI. The CDR3 length is 14 residues. Sequencing input: peripheral blood. The TCR comes from a man in his late teens or twenties with active or convalescent COVID-19. The V call is TRBV6-5, the J call TRBJ1-5; 8 bases are a match to TRBD1. CDR3 sequence reads: CASDRGLSNQPQHF. CDR3 nucleotide sequence: TGTGCCAGCGACAGGGGCCTTAGCAATCAGCCCCAGCATTTT.